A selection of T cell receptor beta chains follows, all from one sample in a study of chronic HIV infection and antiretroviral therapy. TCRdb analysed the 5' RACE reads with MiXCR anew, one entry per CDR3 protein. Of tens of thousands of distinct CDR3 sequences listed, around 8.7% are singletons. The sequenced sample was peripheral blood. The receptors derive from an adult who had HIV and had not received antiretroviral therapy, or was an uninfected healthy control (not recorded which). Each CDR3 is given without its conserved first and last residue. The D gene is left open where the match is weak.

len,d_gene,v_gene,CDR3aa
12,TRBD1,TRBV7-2,ASSWDRDAGELF
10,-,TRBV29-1,SVAGQNYGYT
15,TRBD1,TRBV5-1,ASRAGTGATPYNEQF
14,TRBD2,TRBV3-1,ASSQASGRGTGELF
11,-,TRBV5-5,ASSLGQKNEQF
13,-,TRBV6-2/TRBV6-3,ATPSKLGINNEQF
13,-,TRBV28,ASSPGAGQTYEQY
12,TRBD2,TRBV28,ASSPLAGVETQY
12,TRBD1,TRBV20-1,SASQTGADQPQH
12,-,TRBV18,ASSPPRGNTETF